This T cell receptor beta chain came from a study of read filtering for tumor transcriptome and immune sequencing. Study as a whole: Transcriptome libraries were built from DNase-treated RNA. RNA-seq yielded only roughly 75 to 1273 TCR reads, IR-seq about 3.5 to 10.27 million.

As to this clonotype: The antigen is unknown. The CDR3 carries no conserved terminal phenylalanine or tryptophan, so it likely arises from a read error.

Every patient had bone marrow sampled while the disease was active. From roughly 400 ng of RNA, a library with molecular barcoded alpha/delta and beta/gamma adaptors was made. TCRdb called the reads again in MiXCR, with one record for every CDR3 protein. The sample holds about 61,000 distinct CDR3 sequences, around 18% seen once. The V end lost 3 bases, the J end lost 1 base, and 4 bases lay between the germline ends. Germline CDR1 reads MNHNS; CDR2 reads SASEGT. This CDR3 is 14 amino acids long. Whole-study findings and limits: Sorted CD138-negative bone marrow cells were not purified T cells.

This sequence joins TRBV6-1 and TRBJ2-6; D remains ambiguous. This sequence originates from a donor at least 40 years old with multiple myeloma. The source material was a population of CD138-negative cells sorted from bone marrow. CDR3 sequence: CASSDRSGANVLTS. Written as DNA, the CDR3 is TGTGCCAGCAGTGACAGGTCTGGGGCCAACGTCCTGACTTCC.